This TCR beta chain was found in a study of cytomegalovirus exposure and HLA in healthy donors. General observations from the study: The HLA-A and HLA-B alleles of most subjects were reportedly predicted accurately from TCR beta sequences. Earlier analysis found most TCR beta V segments productive about 90% or about 30% of the time.

Worth noting for this clone: Its antigen is undetermined.

60 Vbeta and 13 Jbeta primers were used in PCR. Data came from immunoSEQ multiplex PCR; TCRdb stores just in-frame clones and leaves some out. The sample has about 150,000 clones; approximately 80% are singletons. CDR1 is MNHEY, CDR2 SMNVEV, per germline (reference sequence). V lost 5 bases, J lost 3 bases, and 19 bases stayed unmatched. The CDR3 runs 19 residues. The receptor's source is a male donor in good health and CMV-seropositive. The chain uses TRBV27 and TRBJ2-7; 10 nucleotides match TRBD1. Sequencing used PBMCs. CDR3 in DNA: TGTGCCAGCAGTCGACAGGGGGCGCGCGTCTTTCGAGCTGGCTACGAGCAGTACTTC. It translates to CASSRQGARVFRAGYEQYF.